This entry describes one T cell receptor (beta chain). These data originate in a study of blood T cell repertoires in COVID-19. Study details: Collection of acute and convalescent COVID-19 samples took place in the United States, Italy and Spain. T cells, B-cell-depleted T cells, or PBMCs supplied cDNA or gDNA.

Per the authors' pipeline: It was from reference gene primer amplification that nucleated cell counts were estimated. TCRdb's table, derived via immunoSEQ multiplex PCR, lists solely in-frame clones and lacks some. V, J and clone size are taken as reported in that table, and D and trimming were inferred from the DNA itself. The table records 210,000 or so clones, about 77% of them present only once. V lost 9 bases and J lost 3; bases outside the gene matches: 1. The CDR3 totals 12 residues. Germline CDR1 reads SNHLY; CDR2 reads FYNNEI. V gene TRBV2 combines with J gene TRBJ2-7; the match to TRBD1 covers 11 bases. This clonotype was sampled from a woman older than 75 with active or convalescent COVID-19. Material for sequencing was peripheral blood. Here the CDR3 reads CASGTGGYEQYF. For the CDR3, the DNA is TGTGCCAGTGGGACAGGGGGCTACGAGCAGTACTTC.